This is a list of T cell receptor beta chains from one sample in a study of blood T cell repertoires in COVID-19. Assay used: immunoSEQ multiplex PCR; TCRdb lists only in-frame clones, some missing. The data show more than 85,000 clones, under 85% seen once. Sequenced: peripheral blood. These receptor sequences come from a man in his 70s with acute or convalescent COVID-19. The CDR3 runs from the conserved cysteine through the conserved F or W. The order of the fields is CDR3 length, J gene, D gene, clone size, V gene, CDR3 protein, CDR3 DNA. A D gene is named only where the DNA matches it firmly. A clone size is listed for some rows: how often the clone was seen (once, few, many), or a class if it is expanded.

cdr3_length: 14; j_call: TRBJ2-7; d_call: TRBD2; clone_size: .; v_call: TRBV4-3; cdr3_aa: CASRAGVGPYEQYF; cdr3_nt: TGCGCCAGCAGAGCGGGAGTGGGGCCCTACGAGCAGTACTTC
cdr3_length: 13; j_call: TRBJ2-1; d_call: .; clone_size: .; v_call: TRBV2; cdr3_aa: CASSSGALTEQFF; cdr3_nt: TGTGCCAGCAGTTCTGGGGCCCTGACGGAGCAGTTCTTC
cdr3_length: 15; j_call: TRBJ1-4; d_call: .; clone_size: .; v_call: TRBV7-2; cdr3_aa: CASSRVSSMNEKLFF; cdr3_nt: TGTGCCAGCAGTCGGGTCTCTTCCATGAATGAAAAACTGTTTTTT
cdr3_length: 15; j_call: TRBJ2-5; d_call: .; clone_size: .; v_call: TRBV24-1; cdr3_aa: CATSDGGNRAKTQYF; cdr3_nt: TGTGCCACCAGTGATGGTGGGAACAGGGCAAAGACCCAGTACTTC
cdr3_length: 14; j_call: TRBJ2-5; d_call: .; clone_size: .; v_call: TRBV3-1/TRBV3-2; cdr3_aa: CASSSRFIEETQYF; cdr3_nt: TGTGCCAGCAGCTCCCGGTTCATCGAAGAGACCCAGTACTTC
cdr3_length: 13; j_call: TRBJ2-7; d_call: .; clone_size: .; v_call: TRBV30; cdr3_aa: CASTGGQSYEQYF; cdr3_nt: TGTGCCTCCACTGGGGGACAATCTTACGAGCAGTACTTC
cdr3_length: 15; j_call: TRBJ1-3; d_call: .; clone_size: .; v_call: TRBV14; cdr3_aa: CASSRDSDSGNTIYF; cdr3_nt: TGTGCCAGCAGCCGCGACAGTGACTCTGGAAACACCATATATTTT
cdr3_length: 16; j_call: TRBJ1-2; d_call: TRBD1; clone_size: .; v_call: TRBV7-2; cdr3_aa: CASSRDRGISNYGYTF; cdr3_nt: TGTGCCAGCAGCCGGGACAGGGGAATTTCTAACTATGGCTACACCTTC
cdr3_length: 14; j_call: TRBJ1-1; d_call: .; clone_size: .; v_call: TRBV21-1; cdr3_aa: CASSKVGGGTEAFF; cdr3_nt: .
cdr3_length: 17; j_call: TRBJ1-6; d_call: .; clone_size: .; v_call: TRBV10-3; cdr3_aa: CAISELQATPYNSPLHF; cdr3_nt: TGTGCCATCAGTGAGTTGCAGGCGACCCCCTATAATTCACCCCTCCACTTT
cdr3_length: 15; j_call: TRBJ1-2; d_call: TRBD1; clone_size: .; v_call: TRBV6-5; cdr3_aa: CASSADRGRINGYTF; cdr3_nt: TGTGCCAGCAGCGCGGACAGGGGGCGCATTAATGGCTACACCTTC
cdr3_length: 14; j_call: TRBJ1-1; d_call: TRBD1; clone_size: .; v_call: TRBV6-5; cdr3_aa: CASRLTGTGGGTFF; cdr3_nt: TGTGCCAGCAGACTTACCGGGACAGGGGGGGGGACTTTCTTT
cdr3_length: 14; j_call: TRBJ1-2; d_call: .; clone_size: few; v_call: TRBV5-1; cdr3_aa: CASSLSGGIYGYTF; cdr3_nt: TGCGCCAGCAGCTTGTCTGGGGGGATCTATGGCTACACCTTC
cdr3_length: 15; j_call: TRBJ1-4; d_call: TRBD1; clone_size: .; v_call: TRBV14; cdr3_aa: CASSQVGRGREKLFF; cdr3_nt: TGTGCCAGCAGCCAAGTGGGCAGGGGGCGTGAAAAACTGTTTTTT
cdr3_length: 15; j_call: TRBJ1-4; d_call: TRBD1; clone_size: .; v_call: TRBV28; cdr3_aa: CASSSLGQGSRKLFF; cdr3_nt: TGTGCCAGCAGCTCCCTTGGACAGGGGAGTCGAAAACTGTTTTTT
cdr3_length: 15; j_call: TRBJ1-2; d_call: .; clone_size: .; v_call: TRBV11-2; cdr3_aa: CASSLVDSLNYGYTF; cdr3_nt: TGTGCCAGCAGCTTAGTGGACAGCCTAAACTATGGCTACACCTTC
cdr3_length: 14; j_call: TRBJ2-4; d_call: TRBD2; clone_size: .; v_call: TRBV4-3; cdr3_aa: CASSPGTSKNIQYF; cdr3_nt: TGCGCCAGCAGCCCCGGGACTAGCAAAAACATTCAGTACTTC
cdr3_length: 15; j_call: TRBJ1-4; d_call: .; clone_size: .; v_call: TRBV21-1; cdr3_aa: CASSRGRGTNEKLFF; cdr3_nt: TGTGCCAGCAGCCGTGGGAGGGGCACTAATGAAAAACTGTTTTTT
cdr3_length: 13; j_call: TRBJ1-4; d_call: .; clone_size: .; v_call: TRBV5-1; cdr3_aa: CASSLGSGEKLFF; cdr3_nt: TGCGCCAGCAGCTTGGGGTCGGGTGAAAAACTGTTTTTT
cdr3_length: 13; j_call: TRBJ1-4; d_call: TRBD1; clone_size: .; v_call: TRBV6-5; cdr3_aa: CASSRDRNEKLFF; cdr3_nt: TGTGCCAGCAGCCGGGACAGAAATGAAAAACTGTTTTTT
cdr3_length: 13; j_call: TRBJ1-2; d_call: .; clone_size: few; v_call: TRBV5-4; cdr3_aa: CASSFPGNYGYTF; cdr3_nt: TGTGCCAGCAGCTTTCCAGGGAACTATGGCTACACCTTC
cdr3_length: 14; j_call: TRBJ1-2; d_call: .; clone_size: .; v_call: TRBV6-1; cdr3_aa: CASSERDTLYGYTF; cdr3_nt: TGTGCCAGCAGTGAGAGGGACACCCTTTATGGCTACACCTTC
cdr3_length: 15; j_call: TRBJ2-3; d_call: .; clone_size: .; v_call: TRBV5-4; cdr3_aa: CASSTRIGSTDTQYF; cdr3_nt: TGTGCCAGCAGCACGAGGATCGGGAGCACAGATACGCAGTATTTT
cdr3_length: 14; j_call: TRBJ2-7; d_call: .; clone_size: few; v_call: TRBV28; cdr3_aa: CASISGTSVYEQYF; cdr3_nt: TGTGCCAGCATTTCCGGGACATCAGTCTACGAGCAGTACTTC
cdr3_length: 13; j_call: TRBJ2-7; d_call: .; clone_size: few; v_call: TRBV7-8; cdr3_aa: CASSLYDTYEQYF; cdr3_nt: TGTGCCAGCAGCTTATATGACACCTACGAGCAGTACTTC
cdr3_length: 14; j_call: TRBJ1-2; d_call: .; clone_size: once; v_call: TRBV28; cdr3_aa: CASSLPLGLTGYTF; cdr3_nt: TGTGCCAGCAGTTTACCCCTGGGACTTACTGGCTACACCTTC
cdr3_length: 12; j_call: TRBJ1-1; d_call: .; clone_size: .; v_call: TRBV29-1; cdr3_aa: CSGEGGFSEAFF; cdr3_nt: TGCAGCGGGGAGGGGGGATTCTCTGAAGCTTTCTTT
cdr3_length: 14; j_call: TRBJ2-3; d_call: .; clone_size: .; v_call: TRBV11-2; cdr3_aa: CASSKNRRTDTQYF; cdr3_nt: TGTGCCAGCAGCAAAAACAGGCGCACAGATACGCAGTATTTT